The present TCR beta chain was sequenced within a study of breast tumors, draining lymph nodes, adjacent tissues. Findings and caveats of the study: The lymph node origin of tumor T cells was framed as consistent with a hypothesis, not demonstrated. The data were judged consistent with most tumor T cells coming from lymph node and expanding in tumor. Tumor and nontumor repertoires were significantly more similar in luminal-like than in basal-like breast cancer.

The CDR3 runs 16 residues. Losses at the gene ends were 6 bases for V and 2 bases for J; bases not matched to a gene: 9. Breast cancer patients provided tissue from their axillary draining lymph nodes. Comment on this clonotype: The antigen remains undetermined. This CDR3 is missing its conserved last phenylalanine or tryptophan, likely due to a read error.

TCRdb reprocessed the multiplex PCR reads via MiXCR and lists one record per CDR3 protein. Counted here are about 200,000 distinct CDR3 sequences, approximately 31% occurring once; the ten biggest clones make up approximately 4.5%. Sequences were obtained from axillary lymph node tissue. This sequence was found in a female donor with breast cancer. Some clones in this sample may be carry-over from other donors' samples. This rearrangement joins TRBV12-3 or TRBV12-4 to TRBJ2-7, with 11 bases lining up with TRBD2. CDR3 in DNA: TGTGCCAGCAGCCGCCTAGCGGGAGGCGTCGCCTACGAGCAGTACCTC. Translating gives CASSRLAGGVAYEQYL.